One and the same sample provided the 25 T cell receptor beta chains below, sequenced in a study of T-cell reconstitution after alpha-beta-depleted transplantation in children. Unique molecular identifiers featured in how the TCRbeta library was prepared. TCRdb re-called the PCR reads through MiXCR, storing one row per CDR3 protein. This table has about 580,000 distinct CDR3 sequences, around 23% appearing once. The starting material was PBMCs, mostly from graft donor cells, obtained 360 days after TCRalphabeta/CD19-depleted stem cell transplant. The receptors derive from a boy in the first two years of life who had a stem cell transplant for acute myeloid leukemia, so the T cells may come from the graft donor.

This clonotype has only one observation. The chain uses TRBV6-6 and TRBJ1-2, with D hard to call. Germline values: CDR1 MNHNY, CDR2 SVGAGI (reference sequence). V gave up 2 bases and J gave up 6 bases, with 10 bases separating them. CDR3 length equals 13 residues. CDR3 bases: TGTGCCAGCAGTTACGCGCCCGGGAATGGCTACACCTTC. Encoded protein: CASSYAPGNGYTF.

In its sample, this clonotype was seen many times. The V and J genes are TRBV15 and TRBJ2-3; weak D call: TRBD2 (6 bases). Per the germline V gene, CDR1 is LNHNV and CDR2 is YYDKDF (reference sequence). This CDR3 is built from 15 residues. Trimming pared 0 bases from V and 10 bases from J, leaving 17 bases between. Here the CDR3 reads CATSRDASEEAAQYF. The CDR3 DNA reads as TGTGCCACCAGCAGAGATGCTAGCGAGGAGGCGGCGCAGTATTTT.

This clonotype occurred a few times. CDR3 in DNA: TGCAGTGCTAGTTCGGACACAGGCGAGCAGTACTTC. Translation: CSASSDTGEQYF. The gene calls are TRBV20-1 and TRBJ2-7; possibly TRBD1 for D (5 bases). Germline CDR1 reads DFQATT; CDR2 reads SNEGSKA (reference sequence). V dropped 3 bases and J dropped 6 bases, with 12 bases sitting between them. The CDR3 runs to 12 residues.

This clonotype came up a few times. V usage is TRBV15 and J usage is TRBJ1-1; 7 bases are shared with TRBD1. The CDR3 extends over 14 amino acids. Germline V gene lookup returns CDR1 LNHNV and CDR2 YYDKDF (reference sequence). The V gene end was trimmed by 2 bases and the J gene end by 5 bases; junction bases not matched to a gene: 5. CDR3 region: CATSRTGEGTEAFF. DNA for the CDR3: TGTGCCACCAGCAGAACAGGGGAAGGGACTGAAGCTTTCTTT.

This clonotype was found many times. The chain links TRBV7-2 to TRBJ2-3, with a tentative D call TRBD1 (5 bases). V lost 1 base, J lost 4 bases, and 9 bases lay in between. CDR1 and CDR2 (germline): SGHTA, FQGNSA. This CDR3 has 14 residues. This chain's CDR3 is CASSLEGASDTQYF. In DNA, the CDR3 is TGTGCCAGCAGCTTAGAAGGGGCTTCAGATACGCAGTATTTT. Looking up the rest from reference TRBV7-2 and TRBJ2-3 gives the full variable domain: GAGVSQSPSNKVTEKGKDVELRCDPISGHTALYWYRQSLGQGLEFLIYFQGNSAPDKSGLPSDRFSAERTGGSVSTLTIQRTQQEDSAVYLCASSLEGASDTQYFGPGTRLTVL.

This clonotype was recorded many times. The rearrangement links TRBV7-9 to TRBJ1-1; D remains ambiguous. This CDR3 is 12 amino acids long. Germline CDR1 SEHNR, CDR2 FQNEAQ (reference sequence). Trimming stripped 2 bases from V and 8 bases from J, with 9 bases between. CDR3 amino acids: CASSLLGIEAFF. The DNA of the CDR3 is TGTGCCAGCAGCTTATTGGGGATCGAAGCTTTCTTT.

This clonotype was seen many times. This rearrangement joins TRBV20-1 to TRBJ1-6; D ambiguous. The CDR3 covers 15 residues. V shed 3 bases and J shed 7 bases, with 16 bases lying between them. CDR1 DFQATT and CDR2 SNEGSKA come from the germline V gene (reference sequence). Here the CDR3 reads CSARERARSNSPLHF. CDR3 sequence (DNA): TGCAGTGCTAGGGAAAGAGCGAGGTCAAATTCACCCCTCCACTTT.

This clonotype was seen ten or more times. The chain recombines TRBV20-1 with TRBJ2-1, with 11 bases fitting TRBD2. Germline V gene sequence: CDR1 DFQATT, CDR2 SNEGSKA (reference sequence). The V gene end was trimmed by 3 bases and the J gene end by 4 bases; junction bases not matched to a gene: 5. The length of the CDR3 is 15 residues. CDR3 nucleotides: TGCAGTGCTAGGGCTCTAGCGGGGGGATACAATGAGCAGTTCTTC. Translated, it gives CSARALAGGYNEQFF.

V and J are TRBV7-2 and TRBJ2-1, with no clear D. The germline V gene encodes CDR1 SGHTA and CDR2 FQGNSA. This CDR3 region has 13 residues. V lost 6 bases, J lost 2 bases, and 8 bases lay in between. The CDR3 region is CASRTVTYNEQFF. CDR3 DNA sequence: TGTGCCAGCAGGACGGTTACCTACAATGAGCAGTTCTTC.

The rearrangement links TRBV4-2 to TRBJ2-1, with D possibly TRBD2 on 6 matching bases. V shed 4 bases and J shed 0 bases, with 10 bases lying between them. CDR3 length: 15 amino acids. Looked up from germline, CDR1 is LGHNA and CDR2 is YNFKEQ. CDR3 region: CASSRLTSSYNEQFF. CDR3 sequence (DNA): TGTGCCAGCAGCCGACTGACTAGCTCCTACAATGAGCAGTTCTTC.

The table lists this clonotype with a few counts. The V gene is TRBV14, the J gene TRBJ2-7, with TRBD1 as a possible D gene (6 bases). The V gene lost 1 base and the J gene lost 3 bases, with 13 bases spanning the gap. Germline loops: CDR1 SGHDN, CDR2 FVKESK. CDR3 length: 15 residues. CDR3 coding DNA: TGTGCCAGCAGCCAAGTTGGTCCCAGGGGCTACGAGCAGTACTTC. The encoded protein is CASSQVGPRGYEQYF.

CDR3 bases: TGTGCCAGCTCGTTCCAGGACCGCGGGTACGAGCAGTACGTC. Amino acids: CASSFQDRGYEQYV. The chain carries TRBV6-1 and TRBJ2-7; TRBD2 might be the D (5 bases). This CDR3 has 14 amino acids. The germline CDR1 and CDR2 sequences are MNHNS and SASEGT. V lost 8 bases and J lost 4, with 18 bases in between.

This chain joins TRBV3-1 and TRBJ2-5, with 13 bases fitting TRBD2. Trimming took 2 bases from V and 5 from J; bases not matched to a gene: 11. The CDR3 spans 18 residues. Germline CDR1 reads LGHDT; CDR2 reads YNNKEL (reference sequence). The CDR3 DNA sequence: TGTGCCAGCAGCCAAATGGGACTAGCGGGAAGGGGGGGGGAGACCCAGTACTTC. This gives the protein CASSQMGLAGRGGETQYF.

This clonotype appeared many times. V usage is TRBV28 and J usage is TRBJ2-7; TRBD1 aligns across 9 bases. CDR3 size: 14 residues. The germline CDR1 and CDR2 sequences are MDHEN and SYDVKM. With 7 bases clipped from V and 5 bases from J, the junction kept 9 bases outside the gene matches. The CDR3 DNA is TGTGCCAGCACCCCAGGGGGGACAGGGAACGAGCAGTACGTC. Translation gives CASTPGGTGNEQYV.

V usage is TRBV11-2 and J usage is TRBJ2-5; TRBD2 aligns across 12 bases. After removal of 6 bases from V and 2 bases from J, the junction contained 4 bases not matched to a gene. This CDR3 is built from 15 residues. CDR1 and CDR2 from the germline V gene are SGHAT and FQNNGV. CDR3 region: CASRLTSGGQETQYF. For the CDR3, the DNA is TGTGCCAGCAGACTGACTAGCGGGGGACAAGAGACCCAGTACTTC.

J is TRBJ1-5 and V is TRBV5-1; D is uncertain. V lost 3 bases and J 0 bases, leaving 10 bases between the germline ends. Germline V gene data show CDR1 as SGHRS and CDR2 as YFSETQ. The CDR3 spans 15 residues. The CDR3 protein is CASSSQSNSNQPQHF. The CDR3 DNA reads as TGCGCCAGCAGCTCACAGAGCAATAGCAATCAGCCCCAGCATTTT.

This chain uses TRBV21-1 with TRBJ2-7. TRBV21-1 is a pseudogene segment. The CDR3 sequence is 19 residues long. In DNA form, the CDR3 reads TGTGCCAGCAGCAATTTAGTAAATTTTTGTGGCCAGATCTACTCCGAGCAGTACGTC. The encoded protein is CASSNLVNFCGQIYSEQYV.

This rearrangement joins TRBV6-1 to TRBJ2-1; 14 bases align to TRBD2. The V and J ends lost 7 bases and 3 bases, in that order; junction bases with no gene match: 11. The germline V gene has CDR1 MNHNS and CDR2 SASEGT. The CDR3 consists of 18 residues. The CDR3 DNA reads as TGTGCCAGCACCAAACGGACTAGCGGGGGGAACCGCTACAATGAGCAGTTCTTC. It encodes CASTKRTSGGNRYNEQFF.

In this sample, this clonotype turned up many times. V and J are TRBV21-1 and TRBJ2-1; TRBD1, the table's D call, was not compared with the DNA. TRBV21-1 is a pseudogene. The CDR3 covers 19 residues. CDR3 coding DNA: TGTGCCAGCAGCAAAGGTAAACCGGACAGTAAGGCTAACTACAATGAGCAGTTCTTC. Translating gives CASSKGKPDSKANYNEQFF.

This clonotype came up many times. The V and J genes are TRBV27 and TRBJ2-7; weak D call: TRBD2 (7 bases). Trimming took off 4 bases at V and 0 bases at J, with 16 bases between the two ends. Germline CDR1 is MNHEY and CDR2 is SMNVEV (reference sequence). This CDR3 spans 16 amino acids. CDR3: CASSSLGGANSYEQYV. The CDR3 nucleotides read TGTGCCAGCAGTTCCCTAGGGGGGGCCAACTCCTACGAGCAGTACGTC.

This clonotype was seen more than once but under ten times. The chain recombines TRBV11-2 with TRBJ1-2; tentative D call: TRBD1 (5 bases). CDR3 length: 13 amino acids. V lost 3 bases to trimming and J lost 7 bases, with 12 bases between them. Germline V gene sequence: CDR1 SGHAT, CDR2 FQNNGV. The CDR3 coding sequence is TGTGCCAGCAGCTTGGGGGGGGAGGTTGGCTACACCTTC. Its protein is CASSLGGEVGYTF.

The CDR3 loop reads CASSYSLLAKNIQYF. As DNA, the CDR3 is TGTGCCAGCAGTTACTCACTTCTAGCCAAAAACATTCAGTACTTC. The J gene is TRBJ2-4, the V gene TRBV6-5; no reliable D call. Looked up from germline, CDR1 is MNHEY and CDR2 is SVGAGI. V was cut by 0 bases and J by 0 bases, with 6 bases left in between. This CDR3 contains 15 residues.

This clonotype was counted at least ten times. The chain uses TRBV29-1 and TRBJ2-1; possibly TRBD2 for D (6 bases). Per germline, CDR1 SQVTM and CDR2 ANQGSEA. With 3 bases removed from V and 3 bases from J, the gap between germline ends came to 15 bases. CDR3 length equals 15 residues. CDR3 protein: CSVDGGGIGYNEQFF. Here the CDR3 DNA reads TGCAGCGTTGATGGGGGAGGAATCGGCTACAATGAGCAGTTCTTC.

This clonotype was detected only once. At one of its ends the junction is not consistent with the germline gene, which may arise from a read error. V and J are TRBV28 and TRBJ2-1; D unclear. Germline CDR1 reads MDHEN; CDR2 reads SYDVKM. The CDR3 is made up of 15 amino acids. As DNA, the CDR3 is TGTGCCAGCAGTTTCTCTCCCTCCAACTACGATGAGCAGTTCTTC. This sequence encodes CASSFSPSNYDEQFF. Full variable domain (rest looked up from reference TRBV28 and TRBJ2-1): DVKVTQSSRYLVKRTGEKVFLECVQDMDHENMFWYRQDPGLGLRLIYFSYDVKMKEKGDIPEGYSVSREKKERFSLILESASTNQTSMYLCASSFSPSNYDEQFFGPGTRLTVL.

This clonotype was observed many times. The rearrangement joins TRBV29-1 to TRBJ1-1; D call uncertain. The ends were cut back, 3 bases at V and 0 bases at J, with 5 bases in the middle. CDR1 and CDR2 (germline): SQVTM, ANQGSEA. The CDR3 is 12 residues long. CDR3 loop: CSVEKVNTEAFF. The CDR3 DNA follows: TGCAGCGTTGAGAAGGTGAACACTGAAGCTTTCTTT.